Presented here are 22 T cell receptor beta chains from one specimen sequenced in a study of T-cell memory formation after mild COVID-19. TCRdb analysed the 5' RACE reads with MiXCR anew, one entry per CDR3 protein. The profile shows about 600,000 distinct CDR3 sequences, less than 25% of them singletons. The specimen was PBMCs or a T cell subset sorted from them (not recorded which). All receptors derive from an adult woman who had mild COVID-19 (a few samples of this study predate the infection). Cell type and time point are not known.

This clonotype appeared a few times. The rearrangement joins TRBV7-9 to TRBJ1-2; the D is unclear. The V gene's germline CDR1 is SEHNR and CDR2 FQNEAQ (reference sequence). The CDR3 consists of 14 residues. V was cut by 3 bases and J by 1 base, with 9 bases left in between. Here the CDR3 reads CASSFPQVNYGYTF. For the CDR3, the DNA is TGTGCCAGCAGCTTCCCTCAGGTTAACTATGGCTACACCTTC.

This clonotype was picked up a small number of times. The J gene is TRBJ1-5, the V gene TRBV12-3 or TRBV12-4, with D possibly being TRBD1 (5 bases). This CDR3 is 14 amino acids long. Deletions cut 2 bases from V and 6 bases from J, with 11 bases between. For the CDR3, the DNA is TGTGCCAGCAGTTTACAGGGAGTCGGTCAGCCCCAGCATTTT. Protein product: CASSLQGVGQPQHF.

The V call is TRBV6-5, the J call TRBJ1-4; D possibly corresponds to TRBD1 (6 bases). Trimming took 6 bases from V and 2 from J, leaving 10 bases between them. CDR3 length: 14 amino acids. Germline CDR1 reads MNHEY; CDR2 reads SVGAGI. The CDR3 loop reads CASRPGATNEKLFF. The CDR3 bases are TGTGCCAGCAGGCCAGGGGCGACTAATGAAAAACTGTTTTTT.

The CDR3 region has the DNA TGTGCCAGCAGCTTAGGGTCAGATGGCTACACCTTC. Translated, it gives CASSLGSDGYTF. This chain connects TRBV7-9 to TRBJ1-2; D gene uncertain. Per germline, CDR1 SEHNR and CDR2 FQNEAQ (reference sequence). This CDR3 is built from 12 residues. V was pared by 1 base and J by 6 bases, with 6 bases between. Based on the CDR3 plus reference TRBV7-9 and TRBJ1-2, the full variable domain is DTGVSQNPRHKITKRGQNVTFRCDPISEHNRLYWYRQTLGQGPEFLTYFQNEAQLEKSRLLSDRFSAERPKGSFSTLEIQRTEQGDSAMYLCASSLGSDGYTFGSGTRLTVV.

The chain recombines TRBV7-8 with TRBJ2-1; the D gene is possibly TRBD1 (5 bases). Germline values: CDR1 SGHVS, CDR2 FQNEAQ. The CDR3 is made up of 18 amino acids. V was trimmed by 5 bases and J by 7 bases, leaving 27 bases between them. CDR3: CASSNGADPGLILNEQFF. The CDR3 DNA follows: TGTGCCAGCAGCAACGGAGCTGACCCAGGGTTGATCTTGAATGAGCAGTTCTTC.

This chain uses TRBV29-1 with TRBJ2-2; D gene unclear. Germline V gene sequence: CDR1 SQVTM, CDR2 ANQGSEA. The V end lost 4 bases, the J end lost 4 bases, and 7 bases lay between the germline ends. CDR3 length: 12 amino acids. The CDR3 DNA reads TGCAGCGTTGCTCTGTCCACCGGGGAGCTGTTTTTT. It is translated as CSVALSTGELFF.

This clonotype occurred a few times. The chain recombines TRBV12-3 or TRBV12-4 with TRBJ2-1, with 14 nucleotides matching TRBD2. The CDR3 loop spans 17 amino acids. With V trimmed by 1 base and J by 9 bases, 8 bases remained unmatched. CDR3 sequence (DNA): TGTGCCAGCAGTTTAGAAGTCGGGACTAGCGGGAGCACTGAGCAGTTCTTC. Its protein product is CASSLEVGTSGSTEQFF.

This chain joins TRBV9 and TRBJ1-4; 10 bases are a match to TRBD1. In germline, CDR1 is SGDLS, CDR2 YYNGEE. V lost 0 bases to trimming and J lost 5 bases; unmatched junction nucleotides: 1. This CDR3 comprises 15 residues. The CDR3 nucleotides are TGTGCCAGCAGCGTAGGGGACAGGGGAAATGAAAAACTGTTTTTT. The encoded protein is CASSVGDRGNEKLFF.

This clonotype has more than one count but fewer than ten. This chain links TRBV5-1 with TRBJ2-7; D might be TRBD1 (6 bases). The CDR3 contains 15 residues. CDR1 and CDR2 (germline): SGHRS, YFSETQ. V was shortened by 0 bases and J by 5 bases, with 15 bases between the two germline ends. This CDR3 reads CASSLGTVVSDEQYF. The CDR3 DNA reads TGCGCCAGCAGCTTGGGGACAGTCGTGAGCGACGAGCAGTACTTC. Filled out from reference TRBV5-1 and TRBJ2-7, the complete variable domain reads KAGVTQTPRYLIKTRGQQVTLSCSPISGHRSVSWYQQTPGQGLQFLFEYFSETQRNKGNFPGRFSGRQFSNSRSEMNVSTLELGDSALYLCASSLGTVVSDEQYFGPGTRLTVT.

This clonotype was counted a single time. The chain recombines TRBV29-1 with TRBJ2-7; 7 nucleotides agree with TRBD2. This CDR3 spans 12 amino acids. Losses at the gene ends were 5 bases for V and 0 bases for J; bases not matched to a gene: 1. CDR1 SQVTM and CDR2 ANQGSEA come from the germline V gene. The CDR3 coding sequence is TGCAGCGTTAGCGGGGCCTCCTACGAGCAGTACTTC. It yields the protein CSVSGASYEQYF.

This clonotype was observed a few times. The chain joins TRBV20-1 to TRBJ2-7, with 9 bases fitting TRBD2. Looked up from germline, CDR1 is DFQATT and CDR2 is SNEGSKA (reference sequence). The CDR3 has 16 amino acids. V lost 6 bases, J lost 1 base, and 13 bases stayed unmatched. Written as DNA, the CDR3 is TGCAGTGCCATGGGACTAGCAGAGGGGTTTTCCTACGAGCAGTACTTC. Protein sequence: CSAMGLAEGFSYEQYF.

The chain recombines TRBV25-1 with TRBJ2-7; D remains ambiguous. Trimming removed 2 bases from V and 1 base from J, with 9 bases in between. The germline V gene has CDR1 MGHDK and CDR2 SYGVNS. CDR3 length: 14 residues. The chain's CDR3 is CASSEVSQSYEQYF. The CDR3 DNA sequence: TGTGCCAGCAGTGAAGTGTCTCAATCCTACGAGCAGTACTTC.

The sample holds a few counts of this clonotype. V and J are TRBV29-1 and TRBJ1-1, with D perhaps matching TRBD1 (6 bases). The length of the CDR3 is 14 residues. Germline V gene data show CDR1 as SQVTM and CDR2 as ANQGSEA. V lost 6 bases to trimming and J lost 1 base, with 15 bases between them. The CDR3 region is CSVSTGLKNTEAFF. The CDR3 nucleotides read TGCAGCGTGAGCACAGGGTTAAAGAACACTGAAGCTTTCTTT.

This clonotype was observed a few times. V and J are TRBV6-2 or TRBV6-3 and TRBJ2-3; D is ambiguous. Germline V CDR1 and CDR2: MNHEY, SVGEGT. With 2 bases removed from V and 5 bases from J, the gap between germline ends came to 17 bases. The CDR3 is 16 residues long. CDR3 bases: TGTGCCAGCAGTTACAGTGGTTACCTCCCCAGAGATACGCAGTATTTT. Translation gives CASSYSGYLPRDTQYF.

Note on this clonotype: At one of its ends the junction is not consistent with the germline gene, which may arise from a read error. This sequence joins TRBV5-6 and TRBJ2-7, with unresolved D. The germline V gene encodes CDR1 SGHDT and CDR2 YYEEEE. The CDR3 covers 12 residues. The CDR3 spells CAISLITHEQYF. The CDR3 bases are TGTGCCATCAGCTTGATAACCCACGAGCAGTACTTC.

J is TRBJ1-5 and V is TRBV4-2; 8 bases match TRBD1. This CDR3 has 15 residues. CDR1 and CDR2 from the germline V gene are LGHNA and YNFKEQ. Trimming took 1 base from V and 3 from J; bases not matched to a gene: 2. In DNA, the CDR3 is TGTGCCAGCAGCCAAGGGACAGGGCACAATCAGCCCCAGCATTTT. It encodes CASSQGTGHNQPQHF.

Note on this clonotype: Its ends do not fully match the called genes, so a read error is possible. CDR3 bases: TGTGCCAGCAGCTACTTAGGGACAGGGGGCAACGAGCAGTACTTC. It encodes CASSYLGTGGNEQYF. V and J are TRBV6-5 and TRBJ2-7, with TRBD1 matching over 12 bases. Per germline, CDR1 MNHEY and CDR2 SVGAGI. The CDR3 loop spans 15 amino acids.

The table lists this clonotype with a few counts. The V gene is TRBV9, the J gene TRBJ2-5, with a possible D match to TRBD2 (6 bases). CDR1 SGDLS and CDR2 YYNGEE come from the germline V gene. The CDR3 loop spans 13 amino acids. Trimming stripped 3 bases from V and 3 bases from J, with 9 bases between. The CDR3 region has the DNA TGTGCCAGCAGCGGCGGGGTAAAAGAGACCCAGTACTTC. It yields the protein CASSGGVKETQYF.

The chain links TRBV3-1 to TRBJ1-1, with D uncertain. Trimming shortened V by 4 bases and J by 1 base, and 16 bases separated the two germline ends. Germline CDR1 LGHDT, CDR2 YNNKEL (reference sequence). The CDR3 has 16 residues. CDR3 bases: TGTGCCAGCAGCCGATTTTTTTCCGGTGGGAACACTGAAGCTTTCTTT. Its translation is CASSRFFSGGNTEAFF.

The table lists this clonotype with a few counts. The chain is built from TRBV24-1 and TRBJ1-2; D is undetermined. This CDR3 region has 13 residues. Trimming took 3 bases from V and 6 from J, leaving 10 bases between them. Germline loops: CDR1 KGHDR, CDR2 SFDVKD. This CDR3 reads CATSDIQFDGYTF. CDR3 bases: TGTGCCACCAGTGATATACAGTTCGATGGCTACACCTTC.

This clonotype was found many times. The chain couples TRBV12-3 or TRBV12-4 to TRBJ2-3; 7 positions match TRBD2. Trimming took 6 bases from V and 1 from J; bases not matched to a gene: 4. The CDR3 runs to 14 residues. CDR3: CASSLLAGTDTQYF. The CDR3 nucleotides are TGTGCCAGCAGCCTCCTAGCGGGCACAGATACGCAGTATTTT.

This clonotype was recorded a few times. The chain is built from TRBV9 and TRBJ1-1; 10 bases line up with TRBD1. There are 15 residues in the CDR3. J gave up 1 base and V 4 bases, and 4 bases lay outside the gene matches. Germline V CDR1 and CDR2: SGDLS, YYNGEE. The CDR3 DNA follows: TGTGCCAGCAGCCGGACAGGGGGGGCGAACACTGAAGCTTTCTTT. This encodes CASSRTGGANTEAFF.